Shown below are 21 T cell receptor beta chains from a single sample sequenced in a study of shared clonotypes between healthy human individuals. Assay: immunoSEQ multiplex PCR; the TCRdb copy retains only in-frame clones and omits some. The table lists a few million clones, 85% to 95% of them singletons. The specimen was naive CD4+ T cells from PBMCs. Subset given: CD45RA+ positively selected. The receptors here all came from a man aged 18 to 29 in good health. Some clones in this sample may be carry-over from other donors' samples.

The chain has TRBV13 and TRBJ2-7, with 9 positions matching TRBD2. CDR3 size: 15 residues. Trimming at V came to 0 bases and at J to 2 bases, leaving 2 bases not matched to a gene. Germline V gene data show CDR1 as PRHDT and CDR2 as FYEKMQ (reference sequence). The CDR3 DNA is TGTGCCAGCAGCTTAGGCCTAGCGGGGACCTACGAGCAGTACTTC. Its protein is CASSLGLAGTYEQYF.

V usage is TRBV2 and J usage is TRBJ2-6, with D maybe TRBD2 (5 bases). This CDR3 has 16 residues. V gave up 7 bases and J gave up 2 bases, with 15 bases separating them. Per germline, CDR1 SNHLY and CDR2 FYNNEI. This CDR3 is CASTLDSKAGANVLTF. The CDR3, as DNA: TGTGCCAGCACCTTGGACTCAAAGGCTGGGGCCAACGTCCTGACTTTC.

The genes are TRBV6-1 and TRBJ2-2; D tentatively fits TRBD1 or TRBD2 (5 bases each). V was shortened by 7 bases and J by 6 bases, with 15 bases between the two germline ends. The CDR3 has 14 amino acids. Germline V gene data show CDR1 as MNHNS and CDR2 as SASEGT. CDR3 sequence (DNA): TGTGCCAGCACGGGGCAGGCCCTGGCCGGGGAGCTGTTTTTT. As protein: CASTGQALAGELFF.

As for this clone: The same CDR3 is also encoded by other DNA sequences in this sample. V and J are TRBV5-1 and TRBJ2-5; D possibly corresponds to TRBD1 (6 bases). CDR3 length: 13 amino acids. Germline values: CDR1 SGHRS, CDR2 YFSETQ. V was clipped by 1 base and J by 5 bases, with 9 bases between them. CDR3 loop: CASSLLGGETQYF. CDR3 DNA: TGCGCCAGCAGCTTGTTAGGGGGTGAGACCCAGTACTTC.

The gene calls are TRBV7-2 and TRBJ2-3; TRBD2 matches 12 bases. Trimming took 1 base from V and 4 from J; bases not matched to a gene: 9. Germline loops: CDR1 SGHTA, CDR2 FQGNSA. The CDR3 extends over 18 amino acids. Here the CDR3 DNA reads TGTGCCAGCAGCTTAGTCCTAGCGGGAGGGCCCTCGGCAGATACGCAGTATTTT. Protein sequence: CASSLVLAGGPSADTQYF.

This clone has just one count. CDR3 in amino acids: CASSPDRVGGNTIYF. The CDR3 DNA is TGTGCCAGCAGTCCGGACAGGGTAGGCGGAAACACCATATATTTT. V and J are TRBV27 and TRBJ1-3; TRBD1 matches at 8 bases. Unmatched junction bases numbered 7, after V lost 5 bases and J lost 4 bases. CDR3 length: 15 residues. Germline CDR1 and CDR2: MNHEY and SMNVEV (reference sequence).

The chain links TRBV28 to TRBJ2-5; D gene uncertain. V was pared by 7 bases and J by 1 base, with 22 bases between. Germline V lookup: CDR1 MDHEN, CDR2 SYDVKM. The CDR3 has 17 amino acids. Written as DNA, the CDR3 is TGTGCCAGCAACTATCCTGCCACGCCTCCTATCCAAGAGACCCAGTACTTC. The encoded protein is CASNYPATPPIQETQYF.

The CDR3 nucleotides are TGTGCCTGGAGTGTTTTTTCCAATAACTATGGCTACACCTTC. Translated, it gives CAWSVFSNNYGYTF. The V and J genes are TRBV30 and TRBJ1-2; no reliable D call. This CDR3 is 14 amino acids long. V shed 0 bases and J shed 1 base, with 9 bases lying between them. Looked up from germline, CDR1 is GTSNPN and CDR2 is SVGIG (reference sequence).

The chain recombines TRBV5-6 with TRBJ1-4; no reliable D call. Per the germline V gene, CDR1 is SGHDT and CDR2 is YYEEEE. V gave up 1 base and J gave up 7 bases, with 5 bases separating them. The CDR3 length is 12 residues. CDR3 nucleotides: TGTGCCAGCAGCTTGTTCGGTGAAAAACTGTTTTTT. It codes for CASSLFGEKLFF.

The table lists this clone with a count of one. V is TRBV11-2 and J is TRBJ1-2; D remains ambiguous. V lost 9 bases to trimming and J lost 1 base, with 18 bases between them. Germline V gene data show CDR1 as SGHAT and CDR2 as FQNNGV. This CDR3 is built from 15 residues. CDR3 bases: TGTGCCAGTACTCGGTGGCAGTCTATTAACTATGGCTACACCTTC. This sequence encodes CASTRWQSINYGYTF.

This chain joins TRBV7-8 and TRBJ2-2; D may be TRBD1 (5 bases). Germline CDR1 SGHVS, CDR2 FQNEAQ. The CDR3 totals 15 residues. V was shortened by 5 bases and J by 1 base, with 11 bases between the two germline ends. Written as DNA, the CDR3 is TGTGCCAGCAGCCCCCTCAGGGTGAACACCGGGGAGCTGTTTTTT. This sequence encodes CASSPLRVNTGELFF.

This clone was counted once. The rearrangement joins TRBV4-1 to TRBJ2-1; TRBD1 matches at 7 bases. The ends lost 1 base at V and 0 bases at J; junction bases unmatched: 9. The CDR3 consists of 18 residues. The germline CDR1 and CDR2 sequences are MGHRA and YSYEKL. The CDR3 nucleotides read TGCGCCAGCAGCCAAGTCAGGGGGTACGGAAGCTCCTACAATGAGCAGTTCTTC. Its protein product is CASSQVRGYGSSYNEQFF.

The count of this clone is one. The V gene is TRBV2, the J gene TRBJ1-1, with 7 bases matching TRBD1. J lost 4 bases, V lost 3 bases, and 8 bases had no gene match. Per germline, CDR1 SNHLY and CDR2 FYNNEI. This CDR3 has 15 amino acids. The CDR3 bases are TGTGCCAGCAGTGACGAGGTCAGGGGGATCACTGAAGCTTTCTTT. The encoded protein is CASSDEVRGITEAFF.

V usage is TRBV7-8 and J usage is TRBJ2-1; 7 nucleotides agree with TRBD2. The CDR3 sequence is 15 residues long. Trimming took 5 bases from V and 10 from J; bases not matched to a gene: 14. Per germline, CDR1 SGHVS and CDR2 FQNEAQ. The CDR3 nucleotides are TGTGCCAGCAGCCTCTCAAGCGGGAAGAGCGGGGAGCAGTTCTTC. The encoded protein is CASSLSSGKSGEQFF.

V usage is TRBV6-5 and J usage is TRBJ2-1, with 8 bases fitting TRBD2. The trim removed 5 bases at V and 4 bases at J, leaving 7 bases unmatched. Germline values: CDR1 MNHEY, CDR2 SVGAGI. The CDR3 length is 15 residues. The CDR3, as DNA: TGTGCCAGCAGTCTCCGGACTAGCCCTTACAATGAGCAGTTCTTC. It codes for CASSLRTSPYNEQFF.

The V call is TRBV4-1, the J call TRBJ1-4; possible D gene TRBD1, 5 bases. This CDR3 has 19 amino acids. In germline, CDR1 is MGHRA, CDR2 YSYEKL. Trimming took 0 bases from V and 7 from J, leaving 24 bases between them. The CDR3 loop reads CASSQDEIGARGPSEKLFF. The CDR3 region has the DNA TGCGCCAGCAGCCAAGATGAAATCGGCGCTAGGGGCCCTTCTGAAAAACTGTTTTTT.

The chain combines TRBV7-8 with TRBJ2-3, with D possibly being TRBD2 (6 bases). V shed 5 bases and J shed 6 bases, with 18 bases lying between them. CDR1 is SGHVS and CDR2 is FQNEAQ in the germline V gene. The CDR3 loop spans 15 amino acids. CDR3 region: CASSSVVADADTQYF. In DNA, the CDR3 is TGTGCCAGCAGCAGCGTGGTAGCGGACGCGGATACGCAGTATTTT.

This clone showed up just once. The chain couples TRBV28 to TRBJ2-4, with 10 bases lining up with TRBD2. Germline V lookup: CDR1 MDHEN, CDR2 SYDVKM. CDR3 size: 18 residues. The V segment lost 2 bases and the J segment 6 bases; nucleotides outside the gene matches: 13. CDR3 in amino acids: CASSLIVAGGGQANIQYF. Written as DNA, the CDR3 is TGTGCCAGCAGTTTAATTGTAGCGGGAGGAGGACAGGCAAACATTCAGTACTTC.

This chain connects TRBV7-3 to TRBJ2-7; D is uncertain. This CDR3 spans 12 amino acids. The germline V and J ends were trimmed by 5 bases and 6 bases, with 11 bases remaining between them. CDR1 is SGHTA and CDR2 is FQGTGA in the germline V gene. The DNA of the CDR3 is TGTGCCAGCAGCCGAGACCGGAGCGAGCAGTACTTC. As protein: CASSRDRSEQYF.

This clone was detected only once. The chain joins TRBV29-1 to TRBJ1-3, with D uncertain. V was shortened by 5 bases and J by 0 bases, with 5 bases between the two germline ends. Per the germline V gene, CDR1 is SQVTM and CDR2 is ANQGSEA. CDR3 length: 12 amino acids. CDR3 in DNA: TGCAGCGTTCAGGCCTCTGGAAACACCATATATTTT. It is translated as CSVQASGNTIYF.

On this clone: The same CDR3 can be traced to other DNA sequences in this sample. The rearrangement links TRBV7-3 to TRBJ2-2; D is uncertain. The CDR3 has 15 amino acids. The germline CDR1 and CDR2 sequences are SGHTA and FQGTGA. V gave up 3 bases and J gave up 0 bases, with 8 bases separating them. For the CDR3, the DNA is TGTGCCAGCAGCTTTTCCGGAGCGAACACCGGGGAGCTGTTTTTT. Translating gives CASSFSGANTGELFF.